This TCR beta chain was sequenced during a study of shared clonotypes between healthy human individuals. Study results and limitations: Few donors limited the genetic and exposure-history diversity represented.

Deep-level running was used for the assay. Sequencing was performed with immunoSEQ multiplex PCR; in TCRdb, only in-frame clones are kept and a portion is missing. The sample yields about 2.4 million clones, more than 85% seen once. Points on this clone: Its antigen remains unidentified.

The sample consisted of naive CD4+ T cells from PBMCs. Subset noted: CD45RA+ positively selected. The TCR sequence derives from a man aged 18-30 years in good health. Some clones in this sample may be carry-over from other donors' samples.

CDR3 sequence (DNA): TGTGCCTGGAGTGTACTCCAGGGTGCCCAGTACTTC. Amino acids: CAWSVLQGAQYF. The chain carries TRBV30 and TRBJ2-5; D is perhaps TRBD1 (5 bases). Trimming took 0 bases from V and 9 from J, leaving 11 bases between them. The CDR3 loop spans 12 amino acids. CDR1 and CDR2 from the germline V gene are GTSNPN and SVGIG (reference sequence).